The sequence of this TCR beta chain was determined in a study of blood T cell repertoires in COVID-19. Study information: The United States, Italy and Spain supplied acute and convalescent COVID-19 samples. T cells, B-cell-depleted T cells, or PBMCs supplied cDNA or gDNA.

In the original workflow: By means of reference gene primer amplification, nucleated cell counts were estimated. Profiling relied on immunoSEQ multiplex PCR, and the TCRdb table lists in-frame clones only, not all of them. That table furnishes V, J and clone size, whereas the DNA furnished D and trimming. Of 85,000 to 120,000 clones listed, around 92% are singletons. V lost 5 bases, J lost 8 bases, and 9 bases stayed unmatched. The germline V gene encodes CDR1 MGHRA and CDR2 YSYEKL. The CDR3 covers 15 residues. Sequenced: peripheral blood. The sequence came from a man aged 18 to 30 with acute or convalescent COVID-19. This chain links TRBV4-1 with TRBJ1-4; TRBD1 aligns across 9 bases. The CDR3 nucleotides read TGCGCCAGCAGCAACCGTTGGGGGACAGGGGAAAAACTGTTTTTT. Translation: CASSNRWGTGEKLFF.